These 14 T cell receptor beta chains came from one sample sequenced in a study of vaccination effects on CD4 cells after COVID-19. Their antigens remain unidentified. Sequencing in the ViraFEST assay came after antigen-specific CD4+ T cells had been expanded with viral peptide pools, which were used to stimulate PBMC. Following an approximately ten-day culture, CD4+ T cells were purified. Two doses of either BNT162b2 or mRNA-1273 were given to each participant. Libraries were prepared by immunoSEQ multiplex PCR; TCRdb keeps only in-frame clonotypes and omits some of them. This sample has 20,000 to 30,000 clones, with roughly 79% found just once. The sample was CD4+ T cells from PBMCs cultured with SARS-CoV-2 spike peptides, taken after COVID-19 vaccination. These receptors came from a human donor who received a COVID-19 vaccine. Some clones in this sample may be carry-over from other donors' samples.

This clone was found a few times. The CDR3: CASSAYGAGANVLTF. CDR3 DNA sequence: TGTGCCAGCAGCGCTTATGGTGCTGGGGCCAACGTCCTGACTTTC. The chain uses TRBV9 and TRBJ2-6; D uncertain. V gave up 3 bases and J gave up 2 bases, with 9 bases separating them. Per germline, CDR1 SGDLS and CDR2 YYNGEE. The CDR3 loop spans 15 amino acids.

V usage is TRBV28 and J usage is TRBJ2-7, with TRBD2 identical over 13 bases. Germline V gene data show CDR1 as MDHEN and CDR2 as SYDVKM. The V and J ends lost 1 base and 6 bases, in that order; junction bases with no gene match: 3. The CDR3 sequence is 15 residues long. CDR3 region: CASSLSRLAGGEQYV. The DNA for the CDR3 is TGTGCCAGCAGTTTATCGCGACTAGCGGGGGGCGAGCAGTACGTC.

V usage is TRBV25-1 and J usage is TRBJ1-2, with D perhaps matching TRBD1 (6 bases). The CDR3 has 14 residues. The germline V gene encodes CDR1 MGHDK and CDR2 SYGVNS. Trimming took off 1 base at V and 2 bases at J, with 8 bases between the two ends. The CDR3 loop is CASSEWGGNYGYTF. The CDR3 nucleotides are TGTGCCAGCAGTGAATGGGGGGGCAACTATGGCTACACCTTC.

This sequence joins TRBV6-2 or TRBV6-3 and TRBJ2-7; D might be TRBD1 or TRBD2, each matching 5 bases. The CDR3 totals 15 residues. Trimming left V 4 bases short and J 3 bases short, with 16 bases between. Germline values: CDR1 MNHEY, CDR2 SVGEGT. CDR3 amino acids: CASSSATGANYEQYV. The CDR3 DNA sequence: TGTGCCAGCAGTTCCGCGACCGGGGCCAACTACGAGCAGTACGTC.

This chain links TRBV4-3 with TRBJ1-3; a possible D gene is TRBD1 (5 bases). V lost 4 bases and J lost 3, with 13 bases in between. The CDR3 runs to 15 residues. The V gene's germline CDR1 is LGHNA and CDR2 YSLEER. CDR3 residues: CASSPGGANGNTIYF. CDR3 DNA sequence: TGCGCCAGCAGCCCCGGAGGGGCGAATGGAAACACCATATATTTT.

The chain employs TRBV30 and TRBJ1-2; D gene ambiguous. Germline V lookup: CDR1 GTSNPN, CDR2 SVGIG (reference sequence). The CDR3 totals 13 residues. Between the trimmed V and J ends, which lost 4 bases and 0 bases, there was a span of 9 bases. Written as DNA, the CDR3 is TGTGCCTGGACTGGCAGTCCTAACTATGGCTACACCTTC. Translation: CAWTGSPNYGYTF.

V is TRBV7-9 and J is TRBJ2-2; 8 bases agree with TRBD1. From germline, CDR1 is SEHNR and CDR2 FQNEAQ (reference sequence). The CDR3 spans 15 residues. The V gene end was trimmed by 5 bases and the J gene end by 4 bases; junction bases not matched to a gene: 6. The CDR3 sequence: CASSPRQGLTGELFF. CDR3 coding DNA: TGTGCCAGCAGCCCGCGACAGGGGCTCACCGGGGAGCTGTTTTTT.

This clone has just a few counts. This chain links TRBV19 with TRBJ1-6; 7 bases are a match to TRBD1. The trim removed 9 bases at V and 6 bases at J, leaving 11 bases unmatched. This CDR3 comprises 15 residues. Germline-derived CDR1 and CDR2 are LNHDA and SQIVND (reference sequence). CDR3 DNA: TGTGCCAGCAGGGACAGCTTTATTTTTAATTCACCCCTCCACTTT. It specifies CASRDSFIFNSPLHF. The full variable domain, completed using reference TRBV19 and TRBJ1-6, is DGGITQSPKYLFRKEGQNVTLSCEQNLNHDAMYWYRQDPGQGLRLIYYSQIVNDFQKGDIAEGYSVSREKKESFPLTVTSAQKNPTAFYLCASRDSFIFNSPLHFGNGTRLTVT.

The chain recombines TRBV29-1 with TRBJ1-2, with 9 bases matching TRBD1. The length of the CDR3 is 12 residues. Germline V gene lookup returns CDR1 SQVTM and CDR2 ANQGSEA. J was trimmed by 7 bases and V by 3 bases; bases with no gene match: 3. CDR3 DNA: TGCAGCGTTGAGGGGGACAGGGTTGGCTACACCTTC. Protein sequence: CSVEGDRVGYTF.

This clone was found a few times. The gene calls are TRBV7-2 and TRBJ2-2; 13 bases are a match to TRBD2. The CDR3 length is 16 residues. From germline, CDR1 is SGHTA and CDR2 FQGNSA. Germline trimming cut 4 bases from V and 8 bases from J; bases unmatched to any gene: 7. The DNA of the CDR3 is TGTGCCAGCAGCTCCAGACTAGCGGGGGGTAAAGGGGAGCTGTTTTTT. It yields the protein CASSSRLAGGKGELFF.

The chain carries TRBV18 and TRBJ1-2, with D unresolved. Germline CDR1 is KGHSH and CDR2 is LQKENI. V lost 3 bases and J 2 bases, leaving 10 bases between the germline ends. The CDR3 is 14 amino acids. The CDR3 coding sequence is TGTGCCAGCTCACCCGGGTATGAGAACTATGGCTACACCTTC. As protein: CASSPGYENYGYTF. The whole variable domain, remainder taken from reference TRBV18 and TRBJ1-2, is NAGVMQNPRHLVRRRGQEARLRCSPMKGHSHVYWYRQLPEEGLKFMVYLQKENIIDESGMPKERFSAEFPKEGPSILRIQQVVRGDSAAYFCASSPGYENYGYTFGSGTRLTVV.

This clone has only a few counts. The chain couples TRBV4-3 to TRBJ1-2; TRBD1 agrees at 9 bases. The V and J ends lost 4 bases and 3 bases, in that order; junction bases with no gene match: 6. The CDR3 length is 15 residues. Per germline, CDR1 LGHNA and CDR2 YSLEER. This CDR3 reads CASSRGQGSDYGYTF. For the CDR3, the DNA is TGCGCCAGCAGCCGGGGACAGGGCAGTGACTATGGCTACACCTTC.

This clone came up a few times. CDR3 DNA: TGCGCCAGCAGTCGACAGGGGACGAACACCGGGGAGCTGTTTTTT. Translating gives CASSRQGTNTGELFF. The chain joins TRBV10-1 to TRBJ2-2; 8 nucleotides agree with TRBD1. Germline V gives CDR1 WNHNN, CDR2 SYGVQD (reference sequence). This CDR3 is 15 amino acids long. V shed 5 bases, J shed 0 bases, and the junction held 2 bases outside the gene matches.

The V gene is TRBV5-5, the J gene TRBJ1-4, with D possibly TRBD1 on 6 matching bases. Trimming shortened V by 3 bases and J by 1 base, and 13 bases separated the two germline ends. Germline CDR1 reads SGHKS; CDR2 reads YYEKEE (reference sequence). The CDR3 runs 16 residues. The chain's CDR3 is CASSWGLGGTNEKLFF. CDR3 in DNA: TGTGCCAGCAGCTGGGGGCTGGGGGGAACTAATGAAAAACTGTTTTTT.